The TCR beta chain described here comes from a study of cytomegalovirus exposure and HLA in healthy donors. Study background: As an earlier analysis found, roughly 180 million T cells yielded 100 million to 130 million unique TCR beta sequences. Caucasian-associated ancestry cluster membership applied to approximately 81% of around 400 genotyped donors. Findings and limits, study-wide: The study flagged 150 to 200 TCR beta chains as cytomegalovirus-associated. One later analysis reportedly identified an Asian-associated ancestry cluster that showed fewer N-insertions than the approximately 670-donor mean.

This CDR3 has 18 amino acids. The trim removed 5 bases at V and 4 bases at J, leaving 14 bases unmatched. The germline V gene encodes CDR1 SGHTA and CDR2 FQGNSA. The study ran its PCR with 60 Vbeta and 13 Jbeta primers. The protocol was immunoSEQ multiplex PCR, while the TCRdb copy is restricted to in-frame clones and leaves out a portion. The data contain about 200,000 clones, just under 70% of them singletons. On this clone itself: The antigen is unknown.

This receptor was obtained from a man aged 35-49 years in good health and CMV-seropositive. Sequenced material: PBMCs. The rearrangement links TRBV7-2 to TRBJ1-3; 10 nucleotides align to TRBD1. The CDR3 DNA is TGTGCCAGCAGCACACGAACCGGGACAGGGGCCCGCGGAAACACCATATATTTT. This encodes CASSTRTGTGARGNTIYF.